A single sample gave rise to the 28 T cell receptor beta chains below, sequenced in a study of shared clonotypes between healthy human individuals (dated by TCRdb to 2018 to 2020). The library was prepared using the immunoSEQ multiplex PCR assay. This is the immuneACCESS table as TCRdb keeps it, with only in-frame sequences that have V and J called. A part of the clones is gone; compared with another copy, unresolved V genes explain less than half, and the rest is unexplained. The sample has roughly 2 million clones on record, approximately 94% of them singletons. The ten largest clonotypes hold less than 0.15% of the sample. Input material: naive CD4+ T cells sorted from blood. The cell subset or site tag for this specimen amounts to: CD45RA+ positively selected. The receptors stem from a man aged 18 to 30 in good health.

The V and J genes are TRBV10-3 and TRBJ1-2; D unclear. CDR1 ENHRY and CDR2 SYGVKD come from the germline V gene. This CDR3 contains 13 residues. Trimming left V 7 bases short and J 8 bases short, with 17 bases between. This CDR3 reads CAIIASQRGGYTF. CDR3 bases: TGTGCCATCATCGCGTCACAGCGAGGGGGCTACACCTTC.

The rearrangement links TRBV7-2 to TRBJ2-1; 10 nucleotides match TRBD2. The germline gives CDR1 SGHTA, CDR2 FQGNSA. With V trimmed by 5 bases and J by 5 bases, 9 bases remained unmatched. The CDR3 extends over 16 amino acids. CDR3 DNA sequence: TGTGCCAGCAGCACACTAGCGGGACTCAGCCACAATGAGCAGTTCTTC. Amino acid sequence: CASSTLAGLSHNEQFF.

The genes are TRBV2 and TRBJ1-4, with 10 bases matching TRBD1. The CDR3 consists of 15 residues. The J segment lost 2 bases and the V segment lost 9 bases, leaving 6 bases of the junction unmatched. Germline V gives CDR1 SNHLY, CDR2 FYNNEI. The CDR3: CARGTGVSTNEKLFF. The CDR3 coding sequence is TGTGCCAGGGGGACAGGGGTGTCGACTAATGAAAAACTGTTTTTT.

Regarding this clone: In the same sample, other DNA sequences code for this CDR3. The CDR3 spells CASRVSNQPQHF. The CDR3 DNA is TGTGCCAGCAGGGTTTCTAATCAGCCCCAGCATTTT. The rearrangement links TRBV6-1 to TRBJ1-5, with D hard to call. Trimming cost V 6 bases and J 4 bases, with 7 bases left between them. This CDR3 has 12 residues. Germline CDR1 reads MNHNS; CDR2 reads SASEGT.

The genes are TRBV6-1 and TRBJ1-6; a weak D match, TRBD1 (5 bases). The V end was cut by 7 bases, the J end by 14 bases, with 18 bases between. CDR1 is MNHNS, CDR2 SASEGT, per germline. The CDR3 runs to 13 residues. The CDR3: CASILDSALSLHF. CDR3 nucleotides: TGTGCCAGCATCCTCGACAGCGCCTTATCCCTCCACTTT.

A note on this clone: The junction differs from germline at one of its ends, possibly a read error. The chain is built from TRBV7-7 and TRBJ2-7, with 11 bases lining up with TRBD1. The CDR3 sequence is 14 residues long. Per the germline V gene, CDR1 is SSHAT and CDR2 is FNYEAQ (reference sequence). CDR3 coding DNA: TGTGCTAGCAGCCCGGGACAGGGGGGATACGAGCAGTACTTC. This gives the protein CASSPGQGGYEQYF.

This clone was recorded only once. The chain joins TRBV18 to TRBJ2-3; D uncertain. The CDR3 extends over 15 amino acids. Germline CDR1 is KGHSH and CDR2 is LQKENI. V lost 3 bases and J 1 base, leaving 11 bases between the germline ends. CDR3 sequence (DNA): TGTGCCAGCTCACCTCAATCAGCCCGCACAGATACGCAGTATTTT. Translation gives CASSPQSARTDTQYF.

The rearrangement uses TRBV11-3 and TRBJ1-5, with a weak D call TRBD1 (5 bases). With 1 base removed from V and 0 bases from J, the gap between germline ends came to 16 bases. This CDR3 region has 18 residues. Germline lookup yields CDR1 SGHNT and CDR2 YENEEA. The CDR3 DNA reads TGTGCCAGCAGCTTAGTCGGCGGGGACCCTTATAGCAATCAGCCCCAGCATTTT. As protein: CASSLVGGDPYSNQPQHF.

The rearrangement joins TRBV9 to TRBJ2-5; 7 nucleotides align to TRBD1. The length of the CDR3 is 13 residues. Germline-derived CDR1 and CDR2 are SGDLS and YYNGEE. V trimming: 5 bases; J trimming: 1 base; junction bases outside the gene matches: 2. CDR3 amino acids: CASRGQFQETQYF. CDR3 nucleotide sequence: TGTGCCAGCAGGGGACAGTTCCAAGAGACCCAGTACTTC.

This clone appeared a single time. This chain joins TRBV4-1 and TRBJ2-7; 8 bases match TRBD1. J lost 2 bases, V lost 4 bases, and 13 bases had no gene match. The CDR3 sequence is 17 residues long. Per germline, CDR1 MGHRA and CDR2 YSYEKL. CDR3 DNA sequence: TGCGCCAGCAGCCTGGTAGGACTTCAGGGGGCGGCCTACGAGCAGTACTTC. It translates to CASSLVGLQGAAYEQYF.

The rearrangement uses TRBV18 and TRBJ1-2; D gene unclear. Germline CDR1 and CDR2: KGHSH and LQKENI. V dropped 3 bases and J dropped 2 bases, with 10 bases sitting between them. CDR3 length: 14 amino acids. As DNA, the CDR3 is TGTGCCAGCTCACCCGGCGGCAGAAACTATGGCTACACCTTC. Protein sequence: CASSPGGRNYGYTF.

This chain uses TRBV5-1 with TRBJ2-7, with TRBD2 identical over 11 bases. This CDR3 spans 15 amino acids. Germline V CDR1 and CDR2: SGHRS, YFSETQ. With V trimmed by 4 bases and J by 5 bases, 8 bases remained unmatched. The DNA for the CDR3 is TGCGCCAGCAGCCTAGGGACTAGCGGTCCGCACGAGCAGTACTTC. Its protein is CASSLGTSGPHEQYF.

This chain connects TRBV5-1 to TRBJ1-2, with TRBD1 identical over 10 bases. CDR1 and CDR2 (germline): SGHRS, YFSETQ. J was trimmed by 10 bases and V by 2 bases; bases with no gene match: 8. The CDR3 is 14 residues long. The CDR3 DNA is TGCGCCAGCAGCTTCGGGACAGGGGAGATCGACTACACCTTC. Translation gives CASSFGTGEIDYTF.

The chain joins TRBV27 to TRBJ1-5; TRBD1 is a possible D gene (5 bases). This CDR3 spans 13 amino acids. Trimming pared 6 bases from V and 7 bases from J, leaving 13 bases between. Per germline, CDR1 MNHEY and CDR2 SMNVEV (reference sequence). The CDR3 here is CASSLGTGQPQHF. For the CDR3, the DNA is TGTGCCAGCAGCCTTGGAACAGGCCAGCCCCAGCATTTT.

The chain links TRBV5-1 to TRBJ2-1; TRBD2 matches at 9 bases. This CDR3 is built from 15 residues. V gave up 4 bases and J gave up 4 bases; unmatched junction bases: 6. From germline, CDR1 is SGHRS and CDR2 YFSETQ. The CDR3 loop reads CASSQAGGTYNEQFF. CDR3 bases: TGCGCCAGCAGCCAAGCGGGAGGCACATACAATGAGCAGTTCTTC.

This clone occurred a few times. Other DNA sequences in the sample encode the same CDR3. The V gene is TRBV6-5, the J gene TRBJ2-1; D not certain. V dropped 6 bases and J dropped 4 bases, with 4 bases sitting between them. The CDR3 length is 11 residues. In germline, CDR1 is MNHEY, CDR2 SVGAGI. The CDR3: CASSQYNEQFF. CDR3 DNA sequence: TGTGCCAGCAGCCAATACAATGAGCAGTTCTTC.

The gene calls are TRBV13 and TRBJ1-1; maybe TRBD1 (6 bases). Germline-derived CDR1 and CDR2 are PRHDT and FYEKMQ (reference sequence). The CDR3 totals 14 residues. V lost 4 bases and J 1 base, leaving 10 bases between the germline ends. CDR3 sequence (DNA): TGTGCCAGCAGCTACATCAGGGGGAACACTGAAGCTTTCTTT. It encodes CASSYIRGNTEAFF. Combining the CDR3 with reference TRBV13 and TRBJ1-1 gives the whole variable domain AAGVIQSPRHLIKEKRETATLKCYPIPRHDTVYWYQQGPGQDPQFLISFYEKMQSDKGSIPDRFSAQQFSDYHSELNMSSLELGDSALYFCASSYIRGNTEAFFGQGTRLTVV.

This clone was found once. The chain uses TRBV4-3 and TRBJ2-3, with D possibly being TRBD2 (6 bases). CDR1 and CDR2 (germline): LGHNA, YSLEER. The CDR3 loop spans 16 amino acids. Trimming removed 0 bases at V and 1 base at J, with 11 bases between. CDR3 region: CASSQERLGGTDTQYF. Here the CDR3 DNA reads TGCGCCAGCAGCCAAGAACGACTAGGGGGCACAGATACGCAGTATTTT.

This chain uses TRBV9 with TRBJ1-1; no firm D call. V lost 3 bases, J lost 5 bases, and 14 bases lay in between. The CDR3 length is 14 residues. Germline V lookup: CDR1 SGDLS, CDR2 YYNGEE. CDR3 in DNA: TGTGCCAGCAGCGGATTGCAGATAGGGACTGAAGCTTTCTTT. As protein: CASSGLQIGTEAFF. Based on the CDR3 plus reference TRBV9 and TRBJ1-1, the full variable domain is DSGVTQTPKHLITATGQRVTLRCSPRSGDLSVYWYQQSLDQGLQFLIQYYNGEERAKGNILERFSAQQFPDLHSELNLSSLELGDSALYFCASSGLQIGTEAFFGQGTRLTVV.

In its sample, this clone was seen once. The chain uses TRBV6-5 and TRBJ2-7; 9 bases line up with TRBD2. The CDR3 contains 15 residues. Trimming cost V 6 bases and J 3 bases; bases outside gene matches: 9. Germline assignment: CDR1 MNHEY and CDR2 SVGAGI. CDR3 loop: CASRKYATSGYEQYF. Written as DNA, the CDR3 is TGTGCCAGCAGAAAATATGCGACTAGCGGCTACGAGCAGTACTTC.

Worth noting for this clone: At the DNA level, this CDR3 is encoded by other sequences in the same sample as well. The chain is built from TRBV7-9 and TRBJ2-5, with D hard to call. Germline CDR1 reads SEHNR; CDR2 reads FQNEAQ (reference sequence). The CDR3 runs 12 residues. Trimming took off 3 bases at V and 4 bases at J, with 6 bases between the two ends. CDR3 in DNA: TGTGCCAGCAGCTTGGGTCCAGAGACCCAGTACTTC. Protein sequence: CASSLGPETQYF.

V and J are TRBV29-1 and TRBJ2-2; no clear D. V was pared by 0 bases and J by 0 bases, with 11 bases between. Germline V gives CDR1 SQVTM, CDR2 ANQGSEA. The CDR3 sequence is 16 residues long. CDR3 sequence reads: CSVEEGRRPNTGELFF. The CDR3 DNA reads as TGCAGCGTTGAAGAGGGCCGAAGGCCGAACACCGGGGAGCTGTTTTTT.

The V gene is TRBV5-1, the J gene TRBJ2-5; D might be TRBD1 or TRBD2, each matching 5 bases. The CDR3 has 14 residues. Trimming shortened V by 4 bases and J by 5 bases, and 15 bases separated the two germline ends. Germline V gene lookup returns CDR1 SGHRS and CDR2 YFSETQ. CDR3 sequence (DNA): TGCGCCAGCAGCCAGAGGGCAGAGGGGGAGACCCAGTACTTC. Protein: CASSQRAEGETQYF.

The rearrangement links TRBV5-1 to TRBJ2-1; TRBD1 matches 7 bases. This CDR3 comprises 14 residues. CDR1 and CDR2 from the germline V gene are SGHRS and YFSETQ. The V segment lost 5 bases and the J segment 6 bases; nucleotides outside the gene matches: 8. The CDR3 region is CASSSDAGGNEQFF. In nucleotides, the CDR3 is TGCGCCAGCAGTTCCGACGCAGGGGGCAATGAGCAGTTCTTC.

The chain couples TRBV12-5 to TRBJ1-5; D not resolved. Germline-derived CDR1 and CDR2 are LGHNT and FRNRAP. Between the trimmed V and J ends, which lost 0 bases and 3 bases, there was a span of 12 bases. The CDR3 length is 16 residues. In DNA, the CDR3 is TGTGCTAGTGGTTTGGTACTGCCCCGCTTCAATCAGCCCCAGCATTTT. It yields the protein CASGLVLPRFNQPQHF. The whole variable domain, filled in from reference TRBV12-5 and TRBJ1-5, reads DARVTQTPRHKVTEMGQEVTMRCQPILGHNTVFWYRQTMMQGLELLAYFRNRAPLDDSGMPKDRFSAEMPDATLATLKIQPSEPRDSAVYFCASGLVLPRFNQPQHFGDGTRLSIL.

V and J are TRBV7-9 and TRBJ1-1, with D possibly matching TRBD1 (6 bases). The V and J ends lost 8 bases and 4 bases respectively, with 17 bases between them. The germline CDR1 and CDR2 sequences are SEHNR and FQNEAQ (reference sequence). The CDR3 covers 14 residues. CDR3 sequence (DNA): TGTGCCAGCGGGGAGTGGGGGGCGGCCACTGAAGCTTTCTTT. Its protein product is CASGEWGAATEAFF.

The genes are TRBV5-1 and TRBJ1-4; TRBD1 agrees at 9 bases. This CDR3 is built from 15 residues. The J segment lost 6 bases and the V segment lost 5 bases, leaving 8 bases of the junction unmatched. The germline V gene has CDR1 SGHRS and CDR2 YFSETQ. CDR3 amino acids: CASRDGTGTYEKLFF. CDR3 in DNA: TGCGCCAGCAGGGATGGGACAGGGACATATGAAAAACTGTTTTTT.

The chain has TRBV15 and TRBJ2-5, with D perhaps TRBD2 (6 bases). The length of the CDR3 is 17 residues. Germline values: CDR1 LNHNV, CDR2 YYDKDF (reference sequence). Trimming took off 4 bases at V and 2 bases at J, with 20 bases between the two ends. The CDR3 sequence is CATSNGMGGSKQETQYF. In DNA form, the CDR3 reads TGTGCCACCAGCAACGGAATGGGGGGTAGCAAACAAGAGACCCAGTACTTC.